This record concerns one TCR beta chain sequence. Sequence at one end of the junction differs from germline and may be a read error. In germline, CDR1 is SEHNR, CDR2 FQNEAQ (reference sequence). The CDR3 spans 12 residues. Clones were read by immunoSEQ multiplex PCR, and TCRdb kept only the in-frame ones, dropping some. Among 45,000 to 65,000 clones listed, more than 85% were seen once. This sample is drawn from a study of T cell changes during pregnancy in multiple sclerosis. The sequencing used CD8+ T cells from peripheral blood mononuclear cells, collected in the third trimester of pregnancy. The genes are TRBV7-9 and TRBJ2-7, with D uncertain. This clonotype was sampled from a female donor with multiple sclerosis, enrolled in a pregnancy study. CDR3 loop: CASSPSSSEQYF. The CDR3 DNA reads TGTGCCAGCAGCCCCTCTTCCTCCGAGCAGTACTTC.